This TCR beta chain was recorded in a study of T-cell reconstitution after alpha-beta-depleted transplantation in children. This clonotype was detected ten times or more. Its matching antigen is unknown. The authors prepared the TCRbeta library with unique molecular identifiers. MiXCR, applied by TCRdb to the PCR reads, yields one record per CDR3 protein. The profile covers 200,000 to 250,000 distinct CDR3 sequences, with 11% appearing a single time and about 30% taken by the ten largest. The CDR3 extends over 13 amino acids. Looked up from germline, CDR1 is SGDLS and CDR2 is YYNGEE. Trimming cost V 4 bases and J 8 bases, with 13 bases left between them. Findings and limits, study-wide: Hyperexpanded clones declined; after one year, newly produced T cells mostly supplied diversity. The origin of high day-60 TCRbeta diversity in some patients lay in surviving recipient T cells and thymic progenitors.

The sample here was PBMCs, taken before TCRalphabeta/CD19-depleted stem cell transplant. This rearrangement joins TRBV9 to TRBJ2-1; D gene unclear. The sequence derives from a child less than two years old with acute myeloid leukemia, due to receive a stem cell transplant. This CDR3 reads CASSLSPLHEQFF. In DNA, the CDR3 is TGTGCCAGCAGCCTATCCCCCCTTCATGAGCAGTTCTTC.